This TCR beta chain was observed in a study of cytomegalovirus exposure and HLA in healthy donors. At the level of the study: Unique TCRs from HLA-typed donors, roughly 89 million of them, were held in an early data release.

The PCR used 60 Vbeta and 13 Jbeta primers. Clones were sequenced by immunoSEQ multiplex PCR, and TCRdb holds only the in-frame ones, with some missing. This sample has 150,000 to 200,000 clones, with 80% to 90% found just once. Points on this clone: Its target is not known.

With 11 bases removed from V and 6 bases from J, the gap between germline ends came to 13 bases. The CDR3 spans 12 residues. Germline V gene data show CDR1 as SNHLY and CDR2 as FYNNEI. Whole-study results and caveats: In a later analysis, donors in an Asian-associated ancestry cluster reportedly had fewer N-insertions in productive TCRs than the cohort mean. Exclusion applied to some V segments, including TRBV6-2 and TRBV6-3, as they were indistinguishable.

The chain carries TRBV2 and TRBJ1-4, with D unclear. This TCR was sampled from a girl aged 10-17 years in good health and CMV-seropositive. Material for sequencing was PBMCs. CDR3 amino acids: CAGVGEDEKLFF. The CDR3 DNA reads TGTGCCGGAGTTGGGGAGGATGAAAAACTGTTTTTT. The full variable domain, its missing parts supplied by reference TRBV2 and TRBJ1-4, is EPEVTQTPSHQVTQMGQEVILRCVPISNHLYFYWYRQILGQKVEFLVSFYNNEISEKSEIFDDQFSVERPDGSNFTLKIRSTKLEDSAMYFCAGVGEDEKLFFGSGTQLSVL.